A few counts support the clone carrying this T cell receptor beta chain. The CDR3 has 13 amino acids. Trimming took 4 bases from V and 8 from J; bases not matched to a gene: 3. Germline CDR1 reads LNHDA; CDR2 reads SQIVND (reference sequence). This sample stems from a study of cytomegalovirus exposure and HLA in healthy donors. PCR amplification relied on 60 Vbeta primers (plus 13 Jbeta primers). The assay was immunoSEQ multiplex PCR, and TCRdb's table has in-frame clones only and misses some. The sample records about 120,000 clones, about 60% being singletons. This TCR was sampled from a man aged 35 to 55 in good health and CMV-seropositive. This chain uses TRBV19 with TRBJ1-2; 11 bases match TRBD1. The sequenced sample consisted of PBMCs. The CDR3 DNA reads as TGTGCCAGTAGTAAGGGACAGGGGGACGGCTACACCTTC. It specifies CASSKGQGDGYTF.